What follows are 22 T cell receptor beta chains derived from one specimen sequenced in a study of PD-1 blockade in classical Hodgkin lymphoma. The time point denotes: cycle 4 day 1 (C4D1), after less than seven weeks of nivolumab. Each patient's relapse followed autologous stem cell transplantation, and brentuximab vedotin exposure varied. The assay was immunoSEQ multiplex PCR, and TCRdb's table has in-frame clones only and misses some. The data show 45,000 to 55,000 clones, 65% to 80% seen once. The starting material was peripheral blood mononuclear cells (PBMCs), obtained before the fourth cycle of nivolumab. The receptors come from a human donor with classical Hodgkin lymphoma.

This clone was counted a single time. The gene calls are TRBV4-2 and TRBJ1-2; D gene unclear. The CDR3 is 14 residues long. V was trimmed by 0 bases and J by 5 bases, leaving 10 bases between them. CDR1 is LGHNA, CDR2 YNFKEQ, per germline. The CDR3 nucleotides read TGTGCCAGCAGCCAAGATCTGCTGATATATGGCTACACCTTC. This gives the protein CASSQDLLIYGYTF.

This chain uses TRBV28 with TRBJ1-1; possible D gene TRBD1, 6 bases. Germline loops: CDR1 MDHEN, CDR2 SYDVKM. This CDR3 is 16 amino acids long. V was pared by 3 bases and J by 3 bases, with 17 bases between. CDR3 region: CASSFTGKWGDTEAFF. The CDR3 coding sequence is TGTGCCAGCAGTTTCACAGGGAAATGGGGGGACACTGAAGCTTTCTTT.

This clone occurred once. V and J are TRBV5-4 and TRBJ2-2; D not certain. The V and J ends lost 3 bases and 4 bases respectively, with 10 bases between them. The CDR3 extends over 14 amino acids. Looked up from germline, CDR1 is SGHNT and CDR2 is YYREEE (reference sequence). CDR3 amino acids: CASSSSERTGELFF. For the CDR3, the DNA is TGTGCCAGCAGCTCCTCCGAGCGCACCGGGGAGCTGTTTTTT. Filled out from reference TRBV5-4 and TRBJ2-2, the complete variable domain reads ETGVTQSPTHLIKTRGQQVTLRCSSQSGHNTVSWYQQALGQGPQFIFQYYREEENGRGNFPPRFSGLQFPNYSSELNVNALELDDSALYLCASSSSERTGELFFGEGSRLTVL.

J is TRBJ1-1 and V is TRBV28; D is uncertain. The length of the CDR3 is 13 residues. CDR1 MDHEN and CDR2 SYDVKM come from the germline V gene. Trimming left V 3 bases short and J 6 bases short, with 11 bases between. CDR3 region: CASSFILMAEAFF. The CDR3, as DNA: TGTGCCAGCAGTTTTATCCTTATGGCTGAAGCTTTCTTT.

The rearrangement joins TRBV28 to TRBJ1-3; D is ambiguous. The CDR3 spans 13 residues. Germline CDR1 MDHEN, CDR2 SYDVKM. V lost 7 bases to trimming and J lost 6 bases, with 13 bases between them. The DNA for the CDR3 is TGTGCCAGCACCTCCTTTTGGGCAAACACCATATATTTT. Translated, it gives CASTSFWANTIYF.

This clone has more than one count but fewer than ten. The chain joins TRBV11-3 to TRBJ2-7, with D possibly TRBD1 on 7 matching bases. CDR1 is SGHNT, CDR2 YENEEA, per germline. The CDR3 is 13 amino acids. V was cut by 5 bases and J by 2 bases, with 10 bases left in between. This CDR3 reads CASSQGEAYEQYF. DNA for the CDR3: TGTGCCAGCAGCCAGGGGGAGGCCTACGAGCAGTACTTC.

The chain employs TRBV7-6 and TRBJ2-7, with 9 bases lining up with TRBD2. This CDR3 spans 14 amino acids. Germline V CDR1 and CDR2: SGHVS, FNYEAQ. The J segment lost 5 bases and the V segment lost 7 bases, leaving 9 bases of the junction unmatched. The CDR3 region is CASTPGTSFHEQYF. CDR3 nucleotides: TGTGCCAGCACCCCAGGGACTAGCTTCCACGAGCAGTACTTC.

J is TRBJ2-1 and V is TRBV7-8, with 11 bases fitting TRBD2. The CDR3 length is 20 residues. Trimming removed 1 base from V and 3 bases from J; junction bases left unmatched: 14. Germline V gene data show CDR1 as SGHVS and CDR2 as FQNEAQ. CDR3 bases: TGTGCCAGCAGCTTAGTGGGTGGATTTTTCGGGACTAGCGGCTACAATGAGCAGTTCTTC. Translated, it gives CASSLVGGFFGTSGYNEQFF.

The V and J genes are TRBV5-1 and TRBJ2-1, with D unclear. Germline CDR1 SGHRS, CDR2 YFSETQ. V dropped 0 bases and J dropped 6 bases, with 10 bases sitting between them. This CDR3 comprises 14 residues. The CDR3 loop reads CASSLVATLNEQFF. Written as DNA, the CDR3 is TGCGCCAGCAGCTTGGTGGCGACCCTCAATGAGCAGTTCTTC. The whole variable domain, filled in from reference TRBV5-1 and TRBJ2-1, reads KAGVTQTPRYLIKTRGQQVTLSCSPISGHRSVSWYQQTPGQGLQFLFEYFSETQRNKGNFPGRFSGRQFSNSRSEMNVSTLELGDSALYLCASSLVATLNEQFFGPGTRLTVL.

This clone was detected once. CDR3 loop: CSATRGSPLHF. The CDR3 bases are TGCAGTGCGACCAGGGGTTCACCCCTCCACTTT. The chain employs TRBV20-1 and TRBJ1-6, with D tentatively TRBD1 (6 bases). Trimming left V 6 bases short and J 9 bases short, with 9 bases between. CDR1 DFQATT and CDR2 SNEGSKA come from the germline V gene (reference sequence). The CDR3 has 11 residues.

This clone has a single count. The chain is built from TRBV18 and TRBJ2-4, with 7 bases that match TRBD2. The CDR3 sequence is 16 residues long. CDR1 is KGHSH, CDR2 LQKENI, per germline. J lost 0 bases, V lost 3 bases, and 5 bases had no gene match. The CDR3 DNA follows: TGTGCCAGCTCACCTCTCGTAGCGGGAGCCAAAAACATTCAGTACTTC. Its translation is CASSPLVAGAKNIQYF.

J is TRBJ1-3 and V is TRBV9; D is perhaps TRBD1 (6 bases). With 4 bases removed from V and 2 bases from J, the gap between germline ends came to 13 bases. The CDR3 has 15 amino acids. Per the germline V gene, CDR1 is SGDLS and CDR2 is YYNGEE. CDR3 bases: TGTGCCAGCAGCACTGGACAGTCTACTGGAAACACCATATATTTT. It codes for CASSTGQSTGNTIYF.

The CDR3 DNA reads TGTGCCAGCAGTTACCGTGGGACAGGGGATAGCAATGAGCAGTTCTTC. Protein sequence: CASSYRGTGDSNEQFF. The rearrangement links TRBV6-6 to TRBJ2-1; 10 nucleotides agree with TRBD1. The J segment lost 6 bases and the V segment lost 2 bases, leaving 7 bases of the junction unmatched. In germline, CDR1 is MNHNY, CDR2 SVGAGI (reference sequence). The CDR3 has 16 residues.

The genes are TRBV5-5 and TRBJ2-7, with D tentatively TRBD1 (6 bases). CDR3 length equals 15 residues. The germline CDR1 and CDR2 sequences are SGHKS and YYEKEE (reference sequence). The V and J ends lost 0 bases and 3 bases respectively, with 13 bases between them. For the CDR3, the DNA is TGTGCCAGCAGCTTGGGATGGGGGCCGATCTACGAGCAGTACTTC. Its translation: CASSLGWGPIYEQYF. The full variable domain, in which reference TRBV5-5 and TRBJ2-7 provide the parts outside the CDR3, is DAGVTQSPTHLIKTRGQQVTLRCSPISGHKSVSWYQQVLGQGPQFIFQYYEKEERGRGNFPDRFSARQFPNYSSELNVNALLLGDSALYLCASSLGWGPIYEQYFGPGTRLTVT.

V is TRBV2 and J is TRBJ1-5; D is perhaps TRBD1 (5 bases). Germline values: CDR1 SNHLY, CDR2 FYNNEI. Trimming took 4 bases from V and 0 from J, leaving 7 bases between them. This CDR3 spans 14 amino acids. The CDR3 sequence is CASSADISNQPQHF. The CDR3 DNA follows: TGTGCCAGCAGTGCGGACATTAGCAATCAGCCCCAGCATTTT.

This clone was detected once. The chain has TRBV7-6 and TRBJ2-1; 10 bases align to TRBD2. CDR1 and CDR2 from the germline V gene are SGHVS and FNYEAQ. The CDR3 is made up of 15 amino acids. V lost 10 bases and J lost 1; bases outside the gene matches: 7. CDR3 protein: CATSPGLASYNEQFF. Written as DNA, the CDR3 is TGTGCCACTAGCCCGGGACTAGCGTCCTACAATGAGCAGTTCTTC.

J is TRBJ1-6 and V is TRBV10-3; no clear D. V was trimmed by 2 bases and J by 7 bases, leaving 15 bases between them. Germline assignment: CDR1 ENHRY and CDR2 SYGVKD. The CDR3 loop spans 16 amino acids. The CDR3 nucleotides read TGTGCCATCAGTGAGGGCTCCGGTGGAGGAAATTCACCCCTCCACTTT. The encoded protein is CAISEGSGGGNSPLHF.

This clone was detected only once. V is TRBV7-9 and J is TRBJ2-3; D not resolved. The CDR3 consists of 16 residues. V was pared by 0 bases and J by 0 bases, with 10 bases between. The V gene's germline CDR1 is SEHNR and CDR2 FQNEAQ (reference sequence). The CDR3 region is CASSLAVRPSTDTQYF. CDR3 nucleotide sequence: TGTGCCAGCAGCTTAGCAGTCAGGCCGAGCACAGATACGCAGTATTTT.

The chain uses TRBV6-5 and TRBJ2-1; the match to TRBD1 covers 9 bases. Germline trimming cut 2 bases from V and 10 bases from J; bases unmatched to any gene: 12. Germline V gene sequence: CDR1 MNHEY, CDR2 SVGAGI. The CDR3 spans 16 residues. The CDR3 DNA follows: TGTGCCAGCAGTTACGGACAGGGGCGGCAATTCAGGGAGCAGTTCTTC. It yields the protein CASSYGQGRQFREQFF.

The chain is built from TRBV4-2 and TRBJ1-3; weak D call: TRBD1 (6 bases). The CDR3 consists of 18 residues. Trimming removed 2 bases from V and 0 bases from J, with 17 bases in between. CDR1 and CDR2 from the germline V gene are LGHNA and YNFKEQ. The CDR3 DNA is TGTGCCAGCAGCCAACCTAGGGGGGCTCGGAGCTCTGGAAACACCATATATTTT. Protein sequence: CASSQPRGARSSGNTIYF.

This clone was seen just once. The conserved final phenylalanine or tryptophan is absent from the CDR3, which likely points to a read error. This chain uses TRBV5-4 with TRBJ2-7; D unresolved. Per the germline V gene, CDR1 is SGHNT and CDR2 is YYREEE (reference sequence). The CDR3 length is 13 residues. The V end lost 4 bases, the J end lost 4 bases, and 12 bases lay between the germline ends. DNA for the CDR3: TGTGCCAGCAGCAGCTGGGGAAGGTACGAGCAGTACCTC. Translated, it gives CASSSWGRYEQYL.

Concerning this clone: Compared with germline, one end of the junction differs, possibly owing to a read error. V usage is TRBV7-7 and J usage is TRBJ2-1; 12 positions match TRBD2. Per the germline V gene, CDR1 is SSHAT and CDR2 is FNYEAQ (reference sequence). This CDR3 is 17 amino acids long. In DNA form, the CDR3 reads TGTGCTAGCAGCTTAGCAAGGACTAGCGGGAACAACAATGAGCAGTTCTTC. Its translation: CASSLARTSGNNNEQFF.